The 26 T cell receptor beta chains below were found in one sample sequenced in a study of cytomegalovirus exposure and HLA in healthy donors. TCRdb's copy holds only in-frame clones and misses some; the assay was immunoSEQ multiplex PCR. The sample records 220,000 or so clones, just over 90% being singletons. Sequenced sample: PBMCs. These receptors were collected from a woman aged 18 to 35 in good health and CMV-seronegative.

The chain combines TRBV5-1 with TRBJ2-7, with TRBD1 matching over 7 bases. V was clipped by 0 bases and J by 3 bases; unmatched bases: 6. The germline V gene has CDR1 SGHRS and CDR2 YFSETQ. This CDR3 is built from 15 residues. The CDR3 DNA reads TGCGCCAGCAGCTTGGAGGGACAGACCATCTACGAGCAGTACTTC. It specifies CASSLEGQTIYEQYF.

The rearrangement links TRBV5-1 to TRBJ2-7; D might be TRBD1 (5 bases). The CDR3 sequence is 13 residues long. Trimming stripped 1 base from V and 0 bases from J, with 5 bases between. The germline V gene encodes CDR1 SGHRS and CDR2 YFSETQ. The CDR3 protein is CASSLTGSYEQYF. The CDR3 DNA is TGCGCCAGCAGCTTGACAGGCTCCTACGAGCAGTACTTC.

The chain links TRBV11-2 to TRBJ2-7, with 7 bases aligning to TRBD2. V lost 2 bases, J lost 3 bases, and 1 base stayed unmatched. Germline values: CDR1 SGHAT, CDR2 FQNNGV. This CDR3 has 13 amino acids. This CDR3 is CASSLPGGYEQYF. DNA for the CDR3: TGTGCCAGCAGCTTACCGGGGGGCTACGAGCAGTACTTC.

This chain links TRBV14 with TRBJ2-2, with 10 bases aligning to TRBD1. J gave up 5 bases and V 4 bases, and 4 bases lay outside the gene matches. Germline lookup yields CDR1 SGHDN and CDR2 FVKESK. The CDR3 covers 15 residues. The CDR3 sequence is CASSRGDRGTGELFF. CDR3 coding DNA: TGTGCCAGCAGCCGAGGGGACAGGGGAACCGGGGAGCTGTTTTTT.

Of note for this clone: An end of the junction does not agree with germline; a read error may underlie this. The V and J genes are TRBV7-3 and TRBJ2-7; TRBD2 is a possible D gene (5 bases). The CDR3 has 13 amino acids. CDR1 and CDR2 from the germline V gene are SGHTA and FQGTGA. The DNA of the CDR3 is TGTGCCAGCAACTTAACGACTAACTACGAGCAGTACTTC. Amino acids: CASNLTTNYEQYF.

The rearrangement joins TRBV6-4 to TRBJ2-3; 8 bases fit TRBD1. The CDR3 runs 13 residues. Unmatched junction bases numbered 4, after V lost 11 bases and J lost 0 bases. The germline V gene has CDR1 MRHNA and CDR2 SNTAGT. The CDR3 sequence: CAVRDRSTDTQYF. The CDR3 DNA reads TGTGCCGTAAGGGACAGGAGCACAGATACGCAGTATTTT.

The gene calls are TRBV7-2 and TRBJ1-6, with TRBD1 matching over 9 bases. Germline CDR1 SGHTA, CDR2 FQGNSA. CDR3 length: 16 amino acids. V was pared by 5 bases and J by 5 bases, with 7 bases of the junction left unmatched. The CDR3 loop reads CASSPRGTGNNSPLHF. In DNA form, the CDR3 reads TGTGCCAGCAGCCCCCGGGGGACAGGGAATAATTCACCCCTCCACTTT. Using reference TRBV7-2 and TRBJ1-6 for the parts outside the CDR3, the full variable domain is GAGVSQSPSNKVTEKGKDVELRCDPISGHTALYWYRQSLGQGLEFLIYFQGNSAPDKSGLPSDRFSAERTGGSVSTLTIQRTQQEDSAVYLCASSPRGTGNNSPLHFGNGTRLTVT.

The rearrangement joins TRBV11-2 to TRBJ1-1; the D is unclear. V gave up 3 bases and J gave up 7 bases, with 9 bases separating them. Germline loops: CDR1 SGHAT, CDR2 FQNNGV. The CDR3 is 12 amino acids. The CDR3, as DNA: TGTGCCAGCAGCTTTGTTTATCTTGAAGCTTTCTTT. This encodes CASSFVYLEAFF.

The chain has TRBV19 and TRBJ1-2, with D possibly matching TRBD1 (6 bases). Germline V gene lookup returns CDR1 LNHDA and CDR2 SQIVND (reference sequence). V lost 5 bases to trimming and J lost 4 bases, with 14 bases between them. This CDR3 is 14 amino acids long. As DNA, the CDR3 is TGTGCCAGTAGTCCGATGGGGGCATCCTATGGCTACACCTTC. Its translation: CASSPMGASYGYTF.

This sequence joins TRBV5-1 and TRBJ2-7, with TRBD2 matching 10 bases. CDR1 and CDR2 (germline): SGHRS, YFSETQ. This CDR3 region has 18 residues. The trim removed 3 bases at V and 2 bases at J, leaving 14 bases unmatched. The CDR3 is CASSSARELAGNPYEQYF. For the CDR3, the DNA is TGCGCCAGCAGCTCGGCTCGGGAACTAGCGGGAAATCCCTACGAGCAGTACTTC.

The chain carries TRBV27 and TRBJ1-2; D not resolved. The germline CDR1 and CDR2 sequences are MNHEY and SMNVEV (reference sequence). There are 15 residues in the CDR3. V dropped 2 bases and J dropped 7 bases, with 17 bases sitting between them. The CDR3 loop reads CASSLTDHPGSGYTF. Here the CDR3 DNA reads TGTGCCAGCAGTTTAACAGATCATCCGGGATCTGGCTACACCTTC.

The chain recombines TRBV5-1 with TRBJ1-1; 7 nucleotides match TRBD1. The trim removed 1 base at V and 0 bases at J, leaving 9 bases unmatched. This CDR3 is built from 17 residues. Germline V gene lookup returns CDR1 SGHRS and CDR2 YFSETQ. In DNA, the CDR3 is TGCGCCAGCAGCTTGCTAGGGACAGCTGCCATGAACACTGAAGCTTTCTTT. It specifies CASSLLGTAAMNTEAFF.

The sample holds one count of this clone. The rearrangement links TRBV11-2 to TRBJ2-3; tentative D call: TRBD2 (7 bases). This CDR3 is built from 17 residues. V lost 1 base to trimming and J lost 3 bases, with 17 bases between them. The germline V gene encodes CDR1 SGHAT and CDR2 FQNNGV. The CDR3 loop is CASSLGFRGGGTDTQYF. In DNA form, the CDR3 reads TGTGCCAGCAGCTTAGGCTTCAGGGGAGGGGGGACAGATACGCAGTATTTT.

V usage is TRBV30 and J usage is TRBJ2-1; tentative D call: TRBD1 (8 bases). V lost 0 bases, J lost 9 bases, and 12 bases lay in between. The CDR3 is made up of 13 amino acids. CDR1 GTSNPN and CDR2 SVGIG come from the germline V gene (reference sequence). The CDR3 DNA sequence: TGTGCCTGGAGTGTACAGGGGGAGGGTGAGCAGTTCTTC. Translated: CAWSVQGEGEQFF.

This chain joins TRBV5-3 and TRBJ2-7; D is unclear. TRBV5-3 is noted as an ORF with a role that remains uncertain. This CDR3 comprises 13 residues. The V end lost 2 bases, the J end lost 5 bases, and 11 bases lay between the germline ends. The chain's CDR3 is CARSFWAPDEQYF. CDR3 nucleotide sequence: TGTGCCAGAAGCTTCTGGGCCCCGGACGAGCAGTACTTC.

The chain carries TRBV6-1 and TRBJ1-1; TRBD1 aligns across 10 bases. The CDR3 length is 15 residues. Unmatched junction bases numbered 5, after V lost 3 bases and J lost 4 bases. Germline V CDR1 and CDR2: MNHNS, SASEGT. The CDR3 spells CASSETGGWGTEAFF. In DNA form, the CDR3 reads TGTGCCAGCAGTGAGACAGGGGGCTGGGGCACTGAAGCTTTCTTT.

The CDR3 region has the DNA TGTGCCAGCAGTTCCACAGGGGGCGCCCAGCCCCAGCATTTT. This translates into CASSSTGGAQPQHF. The chain combines TRBV6-1 with TRBJ1-5; 9 bases fit TRBD1. This CDR3 comprises 14 residues. Germline CDR1 reads MNHNS; CDR2 reads SASEGT. Trimming at V came to 5 bases and at J to 7 bases, leaving 6 bases not matched to a gene.

CDR3 nucleotides: TGTGCCAGCAGTAGACCTCTTAGATGGAGCGGGAGGTTGGATACGCAGTATTTT. This gives the protein CASSRPLRWSGRLDTQYF. The V call is TRBV5-6, the J call TRBJ2-3; 9 bases align to TRBD2. From germline, CDR1 is SGHDT and CDR2 YYEEEE. The ends lost 5 bases at V and 6 bases at J; junction bases unmatched: 19. This CDR3 has 18 residues.

J is TRBJ1-5 and V is TRBV7-9; D is ambiguous. Per the germline V gene, CDR1 is SEHNR and CDR2 is FQNEAQ (reference sequence). This CDR3 is 16 amino acids long. V was pared by 5 bases and J by 2 bases, with 16 bases between. Written as DNA, the CDR3 is TGTGCCAGCAGCCCCTCGACACCTTCGGGCAATCAGCCCCAGCATTTT. This translates into CASSPSTPSGNQPQHF. Full variable domain (missing parts from reference TRBV7-9 and TRBJ1-5): DTGVSQNPRHKITKRGQNVTFRCDPISEHNRLYWYRQTLGQGPEFLTYFQNEAQLEKSRLLSDRFSAERPKGSFSTLEIQRTEQGDSAMYLCASSPSTPSGNQPQHFGDGTRLSIL.

The V and J genes are TRBV9 and TRBJ1-1; no clear D gene. The germline V gene has CDR1 SGDLS and CDR2 YYNGEE. The CDR3 runs 13 residues. Trimming stripped 3 bases from V and 7 bases from J, with 13 bases between. The CDR3 sequence is CASSGVGEGEAFF. Written as DNA, the CDR3 is TGTGCCAGCAGCGGCGTGGGCGAAGGTGAAGCTTTCTTT.

The genes are TRBV2 and TRBJ1-2; 7 bases line up with TRBD1. Unmatched junction bases numbered 3, after V lost 6 bases and J lost 2 bases. The CDR3 has 13 residues. Looked up from germline, CDR1 is SNHLY and CDR2 is FYNNEI. CDR3 DNA: TGTGCCAGCAGAGGACAGGTCAACTATGGCTACACCTTC. It translates to CASRGQVNYGYTF.

V and J are TRBV11-2 and TRBJ2-1, with 7 bases aligning to TRBD2. The CDR3 is 15 amino acids. With V trimmed by 1 base and J by 5 bases, 5 bases remained unmatched. Germline V gene sequence: CDR1 SGHAT, CDR2 FQNNGV. CDR3 protein: CASSLGASGNNEQFF. For the CDR3, the DNA is TGTGCCAGCAGCTTAGGGGCTAGCGGAAACAATGAGCAGTTCTTC.

The gene calls are TRBV6-5 and TRBJ2-2, with 9 bases that match TRBD2. The length of the CDR3 is 15 residues. Germline V lookup: CDR1 MNHEY, CDR2 SVGAGI. V gave up 7 bases and J gave up 6 bases; unmatched junction bases: 9. CDR3 loop: CASTLAGGPAGELFF. DNA for the CDR3: TGTGCCAGCACCCTCGCGGGAGGGCCCGCCGGGGAGCTGTTTTTT.

This chain links TRBV28 with TRBJ2-7; D might be TRBD2 (5 bases). Between the trimmed V and J ends, which lost 5 bases and 4 bases, there was a span of 24 bases. Germline lookup yields CDR1 MDHEN and CDR2 SYDVKM. This CDR3 has 17 amino acids. In DNA form, the CDR3 reads TGTGCCAGCAGTCCTGCTGTCCCTCGAGGGAGAGGGTACGAGCAGTACTTC. Its protein is CASSPAVPRGRGYEQYF.

The J gene is TRBJ1-2, the V gene TRBV7-9; a weak D match, TRBD1 (6 bases). The CDR3 totals 14 residues. The germline V and J ends were trimmed by 5 bases and 7 bases, with 17 bases remaining between them. CDR1 is SEHNR, CDR2 FQNEAQ, per germline (reference sequence). In DNA form, the CDR3 reads TGTGCCAGCAGCCTGGGACAAACAAACGGTGGCTACACCTTC. Encoded protein: CASSLGQTNGGYTF.

The chain joins TRBV29-1 to TRBJ1-3; D ambiguous. The CDR3 extends over 15 amino acids. Trimming stripped 2 bases from V and 0 bases from J, with 11 bases between. The germline gives CDR1 SQVTM, CDR2 ANQGSEA. The CDR3 DNA sequence: TGCAGCGTTGAAATTCAGTCGTACTCTGGAAACACCATATATTTT. This encodes CSVEIQSYSGNTIYF.